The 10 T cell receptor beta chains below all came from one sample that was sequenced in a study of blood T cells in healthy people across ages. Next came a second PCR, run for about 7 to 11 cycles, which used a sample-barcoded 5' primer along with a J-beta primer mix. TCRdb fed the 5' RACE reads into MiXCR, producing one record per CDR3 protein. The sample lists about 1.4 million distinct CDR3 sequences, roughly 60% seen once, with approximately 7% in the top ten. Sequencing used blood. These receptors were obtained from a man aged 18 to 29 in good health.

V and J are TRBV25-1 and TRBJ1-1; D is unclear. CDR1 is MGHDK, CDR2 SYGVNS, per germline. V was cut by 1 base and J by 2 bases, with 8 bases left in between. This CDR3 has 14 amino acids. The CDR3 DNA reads TGTGCCAGCAGTGAATCTTACAAAAACACTGAAGCTTTCTTT. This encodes CASSESYKNTEAFF. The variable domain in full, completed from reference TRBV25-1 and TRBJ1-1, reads EADIYQTPRYLVIGTGKKITLECSQTMGHDKMYWYQQDPGMELHLIHYSYGVNSTEKGDLSSESTVSRIRTEHFPLTLESARPSHTSQYLCASSESYKNTEAFFGQGTRLTVV.

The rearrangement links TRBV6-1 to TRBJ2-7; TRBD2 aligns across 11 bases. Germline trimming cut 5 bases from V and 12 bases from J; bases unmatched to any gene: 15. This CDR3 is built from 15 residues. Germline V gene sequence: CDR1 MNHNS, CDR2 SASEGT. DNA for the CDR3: TGTGCCAGCAGTAGAGGGACTAGCGGATACCCCCGGGCGTACTTC. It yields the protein CASSRGTSGYPRAYF.

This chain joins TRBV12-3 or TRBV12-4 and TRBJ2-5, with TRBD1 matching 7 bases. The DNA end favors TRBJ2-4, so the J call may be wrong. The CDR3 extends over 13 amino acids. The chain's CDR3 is CASSSTGKNIQYF. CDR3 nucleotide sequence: TGTGCCAGCAGTTCGACAGGGAAAAACATTCAGTACTTC.

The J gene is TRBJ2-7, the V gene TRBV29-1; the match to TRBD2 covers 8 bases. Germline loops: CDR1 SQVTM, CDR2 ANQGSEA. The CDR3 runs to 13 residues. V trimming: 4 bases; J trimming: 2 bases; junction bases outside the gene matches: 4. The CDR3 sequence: CSVAGGLTYEQYF. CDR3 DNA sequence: TGCAGCGTTGCGGGGGGGCTAACCTACGAGCAGTACTTC.

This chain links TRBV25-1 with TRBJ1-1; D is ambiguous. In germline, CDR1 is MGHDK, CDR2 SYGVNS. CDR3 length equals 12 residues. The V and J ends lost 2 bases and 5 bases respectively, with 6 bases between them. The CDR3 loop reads CASSEGRTEAFF. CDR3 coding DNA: TGTGCCAGCAGTGAAGGGAGAACTGAAGCTTTCTTT.

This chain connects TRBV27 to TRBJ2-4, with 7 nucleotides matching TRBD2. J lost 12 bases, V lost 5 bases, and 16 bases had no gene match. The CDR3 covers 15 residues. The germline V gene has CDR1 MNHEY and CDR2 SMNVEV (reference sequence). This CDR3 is CASSMSFGLGGDQYF. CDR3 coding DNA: TGTGCCAGCAGTATGTCATTCGGCTTGGGGGGGGATCAGTACTTC.

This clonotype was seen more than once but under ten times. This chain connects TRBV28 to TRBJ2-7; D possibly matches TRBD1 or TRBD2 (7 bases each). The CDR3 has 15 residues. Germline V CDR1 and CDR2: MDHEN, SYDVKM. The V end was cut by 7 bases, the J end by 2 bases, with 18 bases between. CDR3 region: CASIPAGDSTYEQYF. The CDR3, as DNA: TGTGCCAGCATTCCCGCGGGGGACAGTACCTACGAGCAGTACTTC.

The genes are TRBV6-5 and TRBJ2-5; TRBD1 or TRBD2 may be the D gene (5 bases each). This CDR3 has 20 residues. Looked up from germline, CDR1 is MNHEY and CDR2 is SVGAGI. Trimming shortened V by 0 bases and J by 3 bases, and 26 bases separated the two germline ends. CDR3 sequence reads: CASSYSRLAGFSGTKETQYF. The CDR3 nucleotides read TGTGCCAGCAGTTACTCGAGATTGGCCGGCTTCTCAGGGACCAAAGAGACCCAGTACTTC.

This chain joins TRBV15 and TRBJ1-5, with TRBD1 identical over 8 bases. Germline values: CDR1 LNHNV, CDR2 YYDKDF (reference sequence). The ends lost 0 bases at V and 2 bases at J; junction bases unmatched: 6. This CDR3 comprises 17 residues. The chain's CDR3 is CATSRDRSGGGNQPQHF. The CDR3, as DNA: TGTGCCACCAGCAGAGATAGGTCAGGGGGCGGCAATCAGCCCCAGCATTTT.

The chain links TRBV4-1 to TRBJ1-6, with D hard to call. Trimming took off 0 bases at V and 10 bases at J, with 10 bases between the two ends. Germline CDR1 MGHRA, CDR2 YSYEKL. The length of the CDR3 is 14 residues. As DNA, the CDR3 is TGCGCCAGCAGCCAAGATAGCCCCACGTCACCCCTCCACTTT. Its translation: CASSQDSPTSPLHF.